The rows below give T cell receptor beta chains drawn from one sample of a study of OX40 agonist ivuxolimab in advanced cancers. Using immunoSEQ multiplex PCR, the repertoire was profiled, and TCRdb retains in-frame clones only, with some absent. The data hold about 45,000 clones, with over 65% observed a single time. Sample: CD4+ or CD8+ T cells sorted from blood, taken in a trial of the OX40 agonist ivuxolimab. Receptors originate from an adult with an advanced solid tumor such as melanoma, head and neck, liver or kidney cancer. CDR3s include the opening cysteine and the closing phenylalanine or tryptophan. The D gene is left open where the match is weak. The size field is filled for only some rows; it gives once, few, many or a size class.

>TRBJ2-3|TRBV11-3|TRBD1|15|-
CASSYGTVGTDTQYF
TGTGCCAGCAGCTACGGGACAGTCGGCACAGATACGCAGTATTTT
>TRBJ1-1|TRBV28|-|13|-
CASSLPRTDEAFF
TGTGCCAGCAGTTTACCCCGGACAGATGAAGCTTTCTTT
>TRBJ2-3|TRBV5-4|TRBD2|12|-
CASSAGTSTQYF
TGTGCCAGCAGTGCCGGGACTAGCACGCAGTATTTT
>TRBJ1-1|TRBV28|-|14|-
CASSSDMMNTEAFF
TGTGCCAGCAGTTCAGACATGATGAACACTGAAGCTTTCTTT
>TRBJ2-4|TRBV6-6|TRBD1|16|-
CASRSTGQLAKNIQYF
TGTGCCAGCAGATCAACGGGACAGCTAGCCAAAAACATTCAGTACTTC
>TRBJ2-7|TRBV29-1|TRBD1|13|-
CSVGQGPSYEQYF
TGCAGCGTTGGACAGGGGCCTTCCTACGAGCAGTACTTC
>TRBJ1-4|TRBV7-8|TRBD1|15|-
CASSPRGQTNEKLFF
TGTGCCAGCAGCCCAAGGGGACAGACTAATGAAAAACTGTTTTTT
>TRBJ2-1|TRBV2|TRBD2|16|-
CASSYAVPRGDNEQFF
TGTGCCAGCAGTTACGCCGTCCCACGGGGGGACAATGAGCAGTTCTTC
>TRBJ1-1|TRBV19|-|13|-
CASSIDGDTEAFF
TGTGCCAGTAGTATAGATGGGGACACTGAAGCTTTCTTT
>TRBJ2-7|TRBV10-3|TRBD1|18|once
CAAGTGTGLRGGSYEQYF
TGTGCCGCCGGAACCGGGACAGGGTTAAGGGGTGGGTCCTACGAGCAGTACTTC
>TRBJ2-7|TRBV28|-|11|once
CASSPNHEQYF
TGTGCCAGCAGCCCAAATCACGAGCAGTACTTC
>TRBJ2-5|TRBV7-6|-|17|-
CASSFESGSGLIETQYF
TGTGCCAGCAGCTTCGAAAGCGGCAGTGGTCTGATAGAGACCCAGTACTTC
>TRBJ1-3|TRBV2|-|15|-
CASSEDRFSGNTIYF
TGTGCCAGCAGTGAGGACCGTTTCTCTGGAAACACCATATATTTT
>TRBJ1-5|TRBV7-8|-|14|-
CASSPGTSNQPQHF
TGTGCCAGCAGCCCAGGGACATCCAATCAGCCCCAGCATTTT
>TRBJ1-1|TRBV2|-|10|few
CASRGTEAFF
TGTGCCAGCAGGGGAACTGAAGCTTTCTTT
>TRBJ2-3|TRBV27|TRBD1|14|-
CASSWDRATDTQYF
TGTGCCAGCAGTTGGGACAGGGCGACAGATACGCAGTATTTT
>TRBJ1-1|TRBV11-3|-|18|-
CASSLGFGGHNPHTEAFF
TGTGCCAGCAGCTTAGGGTTCGGGGGGCACAACCCGCACACTGAAGCTTTCTTT
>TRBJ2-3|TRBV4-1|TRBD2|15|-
CASSQLAGGTDTQYF
TGCGCCAGCAGCCAGCTAGCGGGGGGGACAGATACGCAGTATTTT
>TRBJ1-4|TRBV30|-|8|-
CAWPASVF
TGTGCCTGGCCGGCCTCTGTTTTT
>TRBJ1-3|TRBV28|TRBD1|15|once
CASSSQGTFGNTIYF
TGTGCCAGCAGTTCACAGGGGACATTTGGGAACACCATATATTTT
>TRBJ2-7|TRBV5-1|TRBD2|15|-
CASRSGLAGTYEQYF
TGCGCCAGCAGATCGGGACTAGCGGGGACCTACGAGCAGTACTTC
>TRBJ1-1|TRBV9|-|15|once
CASSLRSVPDSEAFF
TGTGCCAGCAGCCTACGGTCGGTTCCCGATTCTGAAGCTTTCTTT
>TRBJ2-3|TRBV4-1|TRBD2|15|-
CASSLTSGSTDTQYF
TGCGCCAGCAGCCTAACTAGCGGGAGCACAGATACGCAGTATTTT
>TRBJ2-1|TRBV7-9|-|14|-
CASSGEISLGEQFF
TGTGCCAGCAGCGGTGAGATTTCTTTGGGTGAGCAGTTCTTC
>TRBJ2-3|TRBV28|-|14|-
CASSLDSSTDTQYF
TGTGCCAGCAGTTTAGACAGTAGCACAGATACGCAGTATTTT
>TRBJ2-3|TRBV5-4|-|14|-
CASSLDWGPDTQYF
TGTGCCAGCAGCTTGGATTGGGGTCCGGATACGCAGTATTTT
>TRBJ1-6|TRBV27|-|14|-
CASSLRGNSSPLHF
TGTGCCAGCAGTTTACGGGGGAACAGTTCACCCCTCCACTTT
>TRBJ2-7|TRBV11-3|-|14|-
CASSPPTLYYEQYF
TGTGCCAGCAGCCCACCGACCCTCTACTACGAGCAGTACTTC
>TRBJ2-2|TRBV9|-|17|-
CASSHTALGGNTGELFF
TGTGCCAGCAGCCATACAGCGCTGGGAGGCAACACCGGGGAGCTGTTTTTT
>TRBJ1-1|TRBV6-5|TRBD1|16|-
CASSYGTGGGNTEAFF
TGTGCCAGCAGTTATGGCACAGGGGGCGGGAACACTGAAGCTTTCTTT
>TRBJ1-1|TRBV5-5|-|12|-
CASSAYPTEAFF
TGTGCCAGCAGCGCCTATCCCACTGAAGCTTTCTTT
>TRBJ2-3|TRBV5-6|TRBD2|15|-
CASSFGTTPTDTQYF
TGTGCCAGCAGCTTCGGGACTACCCCCACAGATACGCAGTATTTT
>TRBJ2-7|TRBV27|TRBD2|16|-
CASSPRLATFSYEQYF
TGTGCCAGCAGTCCTAGACTAGCGACCTTCTCCTACGAGCAGTACTTC
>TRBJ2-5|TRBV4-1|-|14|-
CASSQVGAQETQYF
TGCGCCAGCAGCCAAGTAGGGGCCCAAGAGACCCAGTACTTC
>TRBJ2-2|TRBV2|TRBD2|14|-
CASSTGGSSGELFF
TGTGCCAGCAGTACGGGGGGATCGTCGGGGGAGCTGTTTTTT
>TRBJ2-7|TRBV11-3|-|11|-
CASSLRDEQYF
TGTGCCAGCAGCTTAAGGGACGAGCAGTACTTC
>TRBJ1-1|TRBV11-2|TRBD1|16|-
CASSFIQDRGGTEAFF
TGTGCCAGCAGCTTCATTCAGGACAGGGGAGGCACTGAAGCTTTCTTT
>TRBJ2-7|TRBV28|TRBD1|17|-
CASSFGIEQGVGYEQYF
TGTGCCAGCAGTTTTGGGATCGAACAGGGGGTAGGCTACGAGCAGTACTTC
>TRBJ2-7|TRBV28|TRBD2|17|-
CASSLSGLAGYSYEQYF
TGTGCCAGCAGTTTAAGCGGACTAGCGGGATATTCCTACGAGCAGTACTTC
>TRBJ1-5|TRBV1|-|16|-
CTSSQLGTGLNQPQHF
TGCACCAGCAGCCAATTAGGGACAGGGCTCAATCAGCCCCAGCATTTT
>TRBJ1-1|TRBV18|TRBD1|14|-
CASSMGQSNTEAFF
TGTGCCAGCTCGATGGGACAGTCGAACACTGAAGCTTTCTTT
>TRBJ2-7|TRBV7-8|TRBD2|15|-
CASSLSGNIKYEQYF
TGTGCCAGCAGCTTAAGCGGGAATATTAAGTACGAGCAGTACTTC
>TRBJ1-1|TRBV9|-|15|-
CASSVGGSLNTEAFF
TGTGCCAGCAGCGTAGGGGGCAGCTTGAACACTGAAGCTTTCTTT
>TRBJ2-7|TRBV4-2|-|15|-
CASSQDLTGYYEQYF
TGTGCCAGCAGCCAAGATCTTACAGGTTACTACGAGCAGTACTTC
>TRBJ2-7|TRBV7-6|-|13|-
CASSLGGRAEQYF
TGTGCCAGCAGCTTGGGTGGGCGGGCCGAGCAGTACTTC
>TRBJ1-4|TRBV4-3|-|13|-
CASSQDPGGKLFF
TGCGCCAGCAGCCAAGACCCCGGGGGAAAACTGTTTTTT
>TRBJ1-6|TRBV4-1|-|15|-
CASSQETGFYSPLHF
TGCGCCAGCAGCCAAGAGACAGGATTCTATTCACCCCTCCACTTT
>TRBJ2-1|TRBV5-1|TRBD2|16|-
CASSPRLAQEYNEQFF
TGCGCCAGCAGCCCTAGACTAGCGCAAGAATACAATGAGCAGTTCTTC
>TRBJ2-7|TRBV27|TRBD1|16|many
CASSLSPGTGAYEQYF
TGTGCCAGCAGTTTATCCCCCGGGACAGGGGCCTACGAGCAGTACTTC
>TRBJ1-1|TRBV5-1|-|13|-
CASSLDLNTEAFF
TGCGCCAGCAGCTTGGATCTGAACACTGAAGCTTTCTTT
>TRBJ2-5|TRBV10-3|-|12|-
CAIRGNVETQYF
TGTGCCATCAGGGGTAATGTAGAGACCCAGTACTTC
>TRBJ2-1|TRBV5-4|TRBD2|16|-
CASRYVAGGYYNEQFF
TGTGCCAGCAGATACGTCGCGGGGGGGTACTACAATGAGCAGTTCTTC
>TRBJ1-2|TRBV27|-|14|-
CASSFSGYNYGYTF
TGTGCCAGCAGTTTCTCAGGGTATAACTATGGCTACACCTTC
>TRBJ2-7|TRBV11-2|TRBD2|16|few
CASSLRALAGSYEQYF
TGTGCCAGCAGCTTAAGGGCCCTAGCGGGAAGCTACGAGCAGTACTTC
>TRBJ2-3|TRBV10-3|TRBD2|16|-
CAISGTSGGATDTQYF
TGTGCCATCAGCGGGACTAGCGGAGGTGCCACAGATACGCAGTATTTT
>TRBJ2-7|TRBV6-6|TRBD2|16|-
CASTQLAGGPSYEQYF
TGTGCCAGCACCCAACTAGCGGGGGGGCCATCCTACGAGCAGTACTTC
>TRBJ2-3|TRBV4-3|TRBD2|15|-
CASSQGGGATDTQYF
TGCGCCAGCAGCCAAGGGGGAGGGGCCACAGATACGCAGTATTTT
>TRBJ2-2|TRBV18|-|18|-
CASSPWGAPLSGTGELFF
TGTGCCAGCTCACCATGGGGGGCACCACTCTCGGGCACCGGGGAGCTGTTTTTT
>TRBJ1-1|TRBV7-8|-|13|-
CASSLAQGTEAFF
TGTGCCAGCAGCTTAGCCCAGGGCACTGAAGCTTTCTTT